One and the same sample provided the 26 T cell receptor beta chains below, sequenced in a study of a mutant IDH1 vaccine in newly diagnosed glioma. This sample's time point: week 47, end of study. Doses comprised 300 ug of mutant IDH1 20-mer peptide each, plus topical imiquimod. Their antigen targets remain unknown. This table comes from immunoSEQ multiplex PCR, and its TCRdb copy is limited to in-frame clones, with some not included. Among approximately 50,000 clones, less than 85% were seen once, and the ten largest hold 4.9%. This specimen consisted of PBMCs, obtained from a glioma patient whose treatment included an IDH1 peptide vaccine. Receptors originate from a middle-aged woman with glioma. Some clones in this sample may be carry-over from other donors' samples.

The chain combines TRBV5-4 with TRBJ2-1; no clear D. V lost 1 base to trimming and J lost 8 bases, with 10 bases between them. The CDR3 loop spans 13 amino acids. Germline assignment: CDR1 SGHNT and CDR2 YYREEE (reference sequence). The CDR3 nucleotides are TGTGCCAGCAGCTTGAGGATTGTCGATGAGCAGTTCTTC. Protein sequence: CASSLRIVDEQFF.

The chain combines TRBV2 with TRBJ1-3; maybe TRBD1 (6 bases). The CDR3 covers 15 residues. Germline CDR1 SNHLY, CDR2 FYNNEI. The V end lost 7 bases, the J end lost 0 bases, and 13 bases lay between the germline ends. The CDR3 coding sequence is TGTGCCAGCATCTCGGACAGTATCTCTGGAAACACCATATATTTT. Translating gives CASISDSISGNTIYF.

This chain joins TRBV7-2 and TRBJ2-3; perhaps TRBD2 as D (5 bases). In germline, CDR1 is SGHTA, CDR2 FQGNSA. This CDR3 is 15 amino acids long. The V end lost 5 bases, the J end lost 0 bases, and 12 bases lay between the germline ends. The CDR3 reads CASSPAATSTDTQYF. The CDR3 DNA follows: TGTGCCAGCAGCCCAGCGGCCACAAGCACAGATACGCAGTATTTT. Based on the CDR3 plus reference TRBV7-2 and TRBJ2-3, the full variable domain is GAGVSQSPSNKVTEKGKDVELRCDPISGHTALYWYRQSLGQGLEFLIYFQGNSAPDKSGLPSDRFSAERTGGSVSTLTIQRTQQEDSAVYLCASSPAATSTDTQYFGPGTRLTVL.

J is TRBJ1-2 and V is TRBV11-2, with TRBD1 matching 8 bases. Germline V CDR1 and CDR2: SGHAT, FQNNGV. This CDR3 region has 13 residues. Unmatched junction bases numbered 3, after V lost 5 bases and J lost 4 bases. The CDR3 region has the DNA TGTGCCAGCAGCCCCGGACAGGGCTATGGCTACACCTTC. Translated, it gives CASSPGQGYGYTF.

The J gene is TRBJ1-1, the V gene TRBV18; D ambiguous. Deletions cut 0 bases from V and 8 bases from J, with 10 bases between. Germline lookup yields CDR1 KGHSH and CDR2 LQKENI. CDR3 length: 13 amino acids. Here the CDR3 reads CASSPPNGKEAFF. The CDR3 nucleotides are TGTGCCAGCTCACCACCGAATGGCAAAGAAGCTTTCTTT.

The CDR3 is CSAFGTFANTEAFF. The CDR3 DNA reads as TGCAGCGCTTTCGGGACGTTCGCGAACACTGAAGCTTTCTTT. The rearrangement links TRBV29-1 to TRBJ1-1; TRBD1 might be the D (5 bases). Trimming pared 7 bases from V and 1 base from J, leaving 16 bases between. The CDR3 extends over 14 amino acids. From germline, CDR1 is SQVTM and CDR2 ANQGSEA. The full variable domain, completed using reference TRBV29-1 and TRBJ1-1, is SAVISQKPSRDICQRGTSLTIQCQVDSQVTMMFWYRQQPGQSLTLIATANQGSEATYESGFVIDKFPISRPNLTFSTLTVSNMSPEDSSIYLCSAFGTFANTEAFFGQGTRLTVV.

The chain employs TRBV7-3 and TRBJ1-5, with D unresolved. The CDR3 totals 13 residues. Germline assignment: CDR1 SGHTA and CDR2 FQGTGA. V lost 1 base and J lost 9, with 10 bases in between. The CDR3 is CASSLRPSGPQHF. CDR3 DNA sequence: TGTGCCAGCAGCTTAAGACCTTCGGGGCCCCAGCATTTT.

The chain carries TRBV27 and TRBJ2-1; 8 bases align to TRBD1. This CDR3 has 17 amino acids. Trimming cost V 5 bases and J 5 bases; bases outside gene matches: 14. The germline gives CDR1 MNHEY, CDR2 SMNVEV (reference sequence). CDR3: CASSPHPTGDFDNEQFF. CDR3 DNA: TGTGCCAGCAGTCCCCACCCGACAGGGGATTTTGACAATGAGCAGTTCTTC.

The genes are TRBV7-9 and TRBJ1-5; D unclear. Between the trimmed V and J ends, which lost 5 bases and 5 bases, there was a span of 13 bases. From germline, CDR1 is SEHNR and CDR2 FQNEAQ (reference sequence). The length of the CDR3 is 14 residues. This chain's CDR3 is CASSHSGIHQPQHF. Here the CDR3 DNA reads TGTGCCAGCAGCCATTCCGGGATACATCAGCCCCAGCATTTT.

The gene calls are TRBV5-6 and TRBJ2-4, with D possibly being TRBD1 (6 bases). The CDR3 spans 15 residues. Per germline, CDR1 SGHDT and CDR2 YYEEEE. Trimming cost V 1 base and J 7 bases, with 15 bases left between them. The CDR3 region has the DNA TGTGCCAGCAGCTTGTACTTTGGGACAATCAACATTCAGTACTTC. Its protein is CASSLYFGTINIQYF.

The V gene is TRBV7-5, the J gene TRBJ1-6. TRBV7-5 is tagged as a pseudogene. This CDR3 region has 13 residues. This chain's CDR3 is CARSSKDHSPLHF. CDR3 coding DNA: TGTGCCAGAAGCTCCAAAGATCATTCACCCCTCCACTTT.

The chain joins TRBV7-2 to TRBJ1-2; D is possibly TRBD1 (5 bases). The germline V and J ends were trimmed by 5 bases and 8 bases, with 12 bases remaining between them. From germline, CDR1 is SGHTA and CDR2 FQGNSA. CDR3 length: 12 amino acids. CDR3 amino acids: CASSRQGGGYTF. For the CDR3, the DNA is TGTGCCAGCAGCCGTCAGGGTGGCGGCTACACCTTC. The full variable domain, in which reference TRBV7-2 and TRBJ1-2 provide the parts outside the CDR3, is GAGVSQSPSNKVTEKGKDVELRCDPISGHTALYWYRQSLGQGLEFLIYFQGNSAPDKSGLPSDRFSAERTGGSVSTLTIQRTQQEDSAVYLCASSRQGGGYTFGSGTRLTVV.

The genes are TRBV5-1 and TRBJ1-5; no clear D gene. V shed 0 bases and J shed 5 bases, with 6 bases lying between them. The germline CDR1 and CDR2 sequences are SGHRS and YFSETQ. This CDR3 is 13 amino acids long. CDR3 in amino acids: CASSLDNDQPQHF. The CDR3 DNA reads as TGCGCCAGCAGCTTGGACAACGATCAGCCCCAGCATTTT.

The chain links TRBV18 to TRBJ1-5; tentatively, D is TRBD1 (5 bases). The CDR3 has 13 amino acids. Trimming stripped 2 bases from V and 4 bases from J, with 6 bases between. Germline CDR1 is KGHSH and CDR2 is LQKENI. CDR3 protein: CASSPDRNQPQHF. In nucleotides, the CDR3 is TGTGCCAGCTCACCAGACAGAAATCAGCCCCAGCATTTT. Complete variable domain (other parts from reference TRBV18 and TRBJ1-5): NAGVMQNPRHLVRRRGQEARLRCSPMKGHSHVYWYRQLPEEGLKFMVYLQKENIIDESGMPKERFSAEFPKEGPSILRIQQVVRGDSAAYFCASSPDRNQPQHFGDGTRLSIL.

The chain combines TRBV5-1 with TRBJ2-1; 11 bases map to TRBD1. CDR1 is SGHRS, CDR2 YFSETQ, per germline. This CDR3 spans 14 amino acids. Trimming removed 0 bases from V and 9 bases from J; junction bases left unmatched: 2. The CDR3 loop reads CASSLEDRGLEQFF. The CDR3 DNA follows: TGCGCCAGCAGCTTGGAGGACAGGGGGCTTGAGCAGTTCTTC. Full variable domain (outside the CDR3, taken from reference TRBV5-1 and TRBJ2-1): KAGVTQTPRYLIKTRGQQVTLSCSPISGHRSVSWYQQTPGQGLQFLFEYFSETQRNKGNFPGRFSGRQFSNSRSEMNVSTLELGDSALYLCASSLEDRGLEQFFGPGTRLTVL.

V usage is TRBV6-5 and J usage is TRBJ1-4; 10 positions agree with TRBD1. The J segment lost 6 bases and the V segment lost 7 bases, leaving 5 bases of the junction unmatched. CDR1 is MNHEY and CDR2 is SVGAGI in the germline V gene. This CDR3 comprises 14 residues. The CDR3 spells CASNPGQGYEKLFF. CDR3 DNA sequence: TGTGCCAGCAACCCGGGACAGGGGTATGAAAAACTGTTTTTT.

The genes are TRBV4-3 and TRBJ1-6; 7 positions match TRBD1. CDR1 is LGHNA, CDR2 YSLEER, per germline. The CDR3 consists of 14 residues. V shed 4 bases, J shed 8 bases, and the junction held 5 bases outside the gene matches. CDR3 protein: CASSRDSTYSPLHF. The CDR3 DNA follows: TGCGCCAGCAGCCGGGACAGTACATATTCACCCCTCCACTTT.

The chain employs TRBV7-9 and TRBJ1-1, with a tentative D call TRBD1 (5 bases). Germline V gene data show CDR1 as SEHNR and CDR2 as FQNEAQ (reference sequence). Trimming removed 3 bases at V and 1 base at J, with 15 bases between. The CDR3 contains 16 residues. The CDR3 region is CASSFRDGPKNTEAFF. Here the CDR3 DNA reads TGTGCCAGCAGCTTCCGGGACGGCCCAAAGAACACTGAAGCTTTCTTT.

The V and J genes are TRBV6-6 and TRBJ1-2; the D gene is possibly TRBD1 (6 bases). CDR1 is MNHNY and CDR2 is SVGAGI in the germline V gene (reference sequence). This CDR3 is built from 14 residues. V was shortened by 7 bases and J by 4 bases, with 16 bases between the two germline ends. The CDR3, as DNA: TGTGCCAGCACTCCCTCGGGACACACCTATGGCTACACCTTC. Encoded protein: CASTPSGHTYGYTF.

V gene TRBV7-2 combines with J gene TRBJ2-7; possibly TRBD1 for D (6 bases). This CDR3 comprises 14 residues. Germline values: CDR1 SGHTA, CDR2 FQGNSA. V dropped 5 bases and J dropped 4 bases, with 15 bases sitting between them. The CDR3: CASSQGQGPYEQYF. CDR3 in DNA: TGTGCCAGCAGCCAAGGTCAGGGGCCTTACGAGCAGTACTTC.

This chain joins TRBV7-8 and TRBJ2-7; 13 bases map to TRBD2. CDR1 is SGHVS, CDR2 FQNEAQ, per germline. The V segment lost 5 bases and the J segment 1 base; nucleotides outside the gene matches: 5. The CDR3 runs 16 residues. Here the CDR3 reads CASSRTSGGPSYEQYF. CDR3 DNA: TGTGCCAGCAGCCGGACTAGCGGGGGCCCTTCCTACGAGCAGTACTTC.

As to this clone: This sample also contains other DNA sequences that code for the same CDR3. This chain joins TRBV5-1 and TRBJ2-7; D gene ambiguous. V was shortened by 0 bases and J by 3 bases, with 1 base between the two germline ends. The germline CDR1 and CDR2 sequences are SGHRS and YFSETQ. CDR3 length: 11 amino acids. The CDR3 here is CASSLGYEQYF. The DNA for the CDR3 is TGCGCCAGCAGCTTGGGCTACGAGCAGTACTTC.

This clone was recorded a few times. This chain links TRBV13 with TRBJ1-1; 7 bases are a match to TRBD1. This CDR3 has 14 residues. With V trimmed by 5 bases and J by 10 bases, 13 bases remained unmatched. Germline CDR1 and CDR2: PRHDT and FYEKMQ (reference sequence). The CDR3 protein is CASSTWPSRQGAFF. In DNA form, the CDR3 reads TGTGCCAGCAGCACTTGGCCGAGCCGACAGGGAGCTTTCTTT.

By share, this clone counts as medium-sized. The V call is TRBV10-3, the J call TRBJ2-7; D perhaps matches TRBD1 (6 bases). Trimming took off 3 bases at V and 2 bases at J, with 8 bases between the two ends. The germline CDR1 and CDR2 sequences are ENHRY and SYGVKD. CDR3 length: 13 amino acids. Written as DNA, the CDR3 is TGTGCCATCAGTGATAACAGGGCCTACGAGCAGTACTTC. Translating it yields CAISDNRAYEQYF.

The J gene is TRBJ1-2, the V gene TRBV14, with D perhaps TRBD1 (5 bases). Germline CDR1 is SGHDN and CDR2 is FVKESK. The CDR3 length is 15 residues. Trimming pared 1 base from V and 4 bases from J, leaving 13 bases between. CDR3 sequence (DNA): TGTGCCAGCAGCCAAGGCGGGGGTGTTATCTATGGCTACACCTTC. Amino acids: CASSQGGGVIYGYTF.

V usage is TRBV15 and J usage is TRBJ2-6, with a possible D match to TRBD1 (5 bases). Trimming took off 4 bases at V and 0 bases at J, with 19 bases between the two ends. The CDR3 is made up of 19 amino acids. CDR1 LNHNV and CDR2 YYDKDF come from the germline V gene (reference sequence). CDR3 DNA: TGTGCCACCAGCAAAAACCTCAGGGCGGTCGACTCTGGGGCCAACGTCCTGACTTTC. Protein sequence: CATSKNLRAVDSGANVLTF.